These T cell receptor beta chains were read from a single sample in a study of shared clonotypes between healthy human individuals. Repertoires were generated with immunoSEQ multiplex PCR, while TCRdb's copy carries only in-frame clones and drops some. The table shows about 1.5 million clones, with roughly 96% occurring only once. Source material: naive CD4+ T cells sorted from blood. The receptors originated from a man aged 25 to 40 in good health. CDR3s include the opening cysteine and the closing phenylalanine or tryptophan. The D gene is left open where the match is weak. Clone size is shown for a subset of rows, as once, few, many or a class of expanded clone.

abundance: .
d_gene: TRBD1
v_gene: TRBV19
j_gene: TRBJ1-1
CDR3aa: CASDRVNTEAFF
CDR3nt: TGTGCCAGTGACAGGGTGAACACTGAAGCTTTCTTT

abundance: .
d_gene: TRBD2
v_gene: TRBV9
j_gene: TRBJ2-5
CDR3aa: CASSSRASGPQETQYF
CDR3nt: TGTGCCAGCAGCTCCCGAGCTAGCGGGCCCCAAGAGACCCAGTACTTC

abundance: .
d_gene: .
v_gene: TRBV5-1
j_gene: TRBJ2-7
CDR3aa: CASSLLPGSNEQYF
CDR3nt: TGCGCCAGCAGCTTGTTACCGGGTTCGAACGAGCAGTACTTC

abundance: .
d_gene: .
v_gene: TRBV9
j_gene: TRBJ2-7
CDR3aa: CASSVGRLPYEQYF
CDR3nt: TGTGCCAGCAGCGTAGGACGGCTCCCGTACGAGCAGTACTTC

abundance: once
d_gene: TRBD1
v_gene: TRBV29-1
j_gene: TRBJ2-3
CDR3aa: CSVRQGTSTDTQYF
CDR3nt: TGCAGCGTAAGACAGGGGACGAGCACAGATACGCAGTATTTT

abundance: .
d_gene: .
v_gene: TRBV10-1
j_gene: TRBJ2-7
CDR3aa: CASSEDPRGVYEQYF
CDR3nt: TGCGCCAGCAGTGAGGACCCCCGAGGGGTCTACGAGCAGTACTTC

abundance: .
d_gene: .
v_gene: TRBV27
j_gene: TRBJ2-5
CDR3aa: CASSFTGETQYF
CDR3nt: TGTGCCAGCAGTTTTACGGGAGAGACCCAGTACTTC

abundance: once
d_gene: TRBD2
v_gene: TRBV13
j_gene: TRBJ2-2
CDR3aa: CASSLRLAGDTGELFF
CDR3nt: TGTGCCAGCAGCTTAAGACTAGCGGGTGACACCGGGGAGCTGTTTTTT

abundance: once
d_gene: TRBD2
v_gene: TRBV29-1
j_gene: TRBJ2-7
CDR3aa: CSARGVKGSYEQYF
CDR3nt: TGCAGCGCCCGGGGGGTTAAAGGAAGCTACGAGCAGTACTTC

abundance: once
d_gene: .
v_gene: TRBV5-1
j_gene: TRBJ2-5
CDR3aa: CASSFPGSETQYF
CDR3nt: TGCGCCAGCAGCTTTCCGGGGTCGGAGACCCAGTACTTC